These 14 T cell receptor beta chains share one sample of origin, sequenced in a study of CD8 T cells in ankylosing spondylitis. One entry per CDR3 protein, called by TCRdb with MiXCR from the 5' RACE reads. This sample has 230,000 or so distinct CDR3 sequences; roughly a quarter occur once, and the top ten carry roughly 0.67%. What was sequenced was blood, either unsorted or a sorted T cell fraction (not recorded which). The receptors were gathered from a male donor with ankylosing spondylitis or in good health (not recorded which).

The gene calls are TRBV10-3 and TRBJ2-7, with 8 bases matching TRBD1. The V segment lost 4 bases and the J segment 6 bases; nucleotides outside the gene matches: 8. The CDR3 has 14 residues. Germline values: CDR1 ENHRY, CDR2 SYGVKD. For the CDR3, the DNA is TGTGCCATCAGTGGAATGGACAGGGCATCCGAGCAGTACTTC. Translation gives CAISGMDRASEQYF.

This clonotype appeared a few times. The chain combines TRBV20-1 with TRBJ2-1; tentative D call: TRBD2 (5 bases). Looked up from germline, CDR1 is DFQATT and CDR2 is SNEGSKA (reference sequence). Trimming removed 3 bases from V and 1 base from J, with 13 bases in between. The CDR3 is 15 residues long. Written as DNA, the CDR3 is TGCAGTGCTAGTTGGCGGGCCAGGTCCTACAATGAGCAGTTCTTC. Translating gives CSASWRARSYNEQFF.

The sample holds a few counts of this clonotype. The genes are TRBV9 and TRBJ2-1; 9 bases are shared with TRBD1. V shed 3 bases and J 10 bases; nucleotides not matched to a gene: 8. This CDR3 is built from 14 residues. CDR1 SGDLS and CDR2 YYNGEE come from the germline V gene. DNA for the CDR3: TGTGCCAGCAGCGGAGGGACAGGGAGATACGAGCAGTTCTTC. It encodes CASSGGTGRYEQFF.

This clonotype came up a few times. The rearrangement joins TRBV12-2 to TRBJ2-1; TRBD2 is the table's D call and was not checked against the DNA. TRBV12-2 represents a pseudogene. This CDR3 is built from 18 residues. The CDR3 coding sequence is TGTGCAAGTCGCTTAGCGGATAGACTAGCGGGGGGGCTCAATGAGCAGTTCTTC. Translating gives CASRLADRLAGGLNEQFF.

This clonotype was seen at least ten times. This chain uses TRBV6-5 with TRBJ2-1; 8 positions match TRBD2. The CDR3 has 15 residues. V shed 6 bases and J 0 bases; nucleotides not matched to a gene: 4. Germline V lookup: CDR1 MNHEY, CDR2 SVGAGI. The CDR3 DNA reads as TGTGCCAGCAGGCCCGGGACTAGCTCCTACAATGAGCAGTTCTTC. This gives the protein CASRPGTSSYNEQFF.

This clonotype was picked up a small number of times. The rearrangement links TRBV12-3 or TRBV12-4 to TRBJ2-7; no reliable D call. V lost 4 bases to trimming and J lost 0 bases, with 10 bases between them. The CDR3 covers 14 residues. The CDR3 sequence: CASSSYLTSYEQYF. As DNA, the CDR3 is TGTGCCAGCAGTTCTTACCTCACCTCCTACGAGCAGTACTTC.

This clonotype was recorded many times. The gene calls are TRBV12-3 or TRBV12-4 and TRBJ2-7; 7 bases match TRBD2. The CDR3 sequence is 13 residues long. With V trimmed by 3 bases and J by 3 bases, 2 bases remained unmatched. This CDR3 reads CASSFGGDYEQYF. Here the CDR3 DNA reads TGTGCCAGCAGTTTTGGGGGGGACTACGAGCAGTACTTC.

This clonotype was counted only a few times. J is TRBJ2-5 and V is TRBV29-1; 9 bases are a match to TRBD1. The germline gives CDR1 SQVTM, CDR2 ANQGSEA. This CDR3 spans 14 amino acids. J gave up 2 bases and V 6 bases, and 7 bases lay outside the gene matches. The CDR3 bases are TGCAGCGTGAAGGACAGGGGTCGACAAGAGACCCAGTACTTC. The encoded protein is CSVKDRGRQETQYF. Complete variable domain (other parts from reference TRBV29-1 and TRBJ2-5): SAVISQKPSRDICQRGTSLTIQCQVDSQVTMMFWYRQQPGQSLTLIATANQGSEATYESGFVIDKFPISRPNLTFSTLTVSNMSPEDSSIYLCSVKDRGRQETQYFGPGTRLLVL.

The CDR3 DNA reads TGCAGCGTTGAAGGACAGGTGAACACTGAAGCTTTCTTT. Protein product: CSVEGQVNTEAFF. The rearrangement joins TRBV29-1 to TRBJ1-1; D may be TRBD1 (6 bases). The germline CDR1 and CDR2 sequences are SQVTM and ANQGSEA. CDR3 length: 13 amino acids. With 1 base removed from V and 0 bases from J, the gap between germline ends came to 6 bases.

The V and J genes are TRBV28 and TRBJ1-2, with 8 bases fitting TRBD1. The CDR3 covers 14 residues. Germline loops: CDR1 MDHEN, CDR2 SYDVKM. Unmatched junction bases numbered 9, after V lost 5 bases and J lost 7 bases. The CDR3 region is CASSPSLRGLGYTF. DNA for the CDR3: TGTGCCAGCAGTCCATCGCTCAGGGGGCTTGGCTACACCTTC.

The chain recombines TRBV5-5 with TRBJ2-5, with 8 bases that match TRBD2. CDR3 size: 15 residues. J gave up 3 bases and V 1 base, and 5 bases lay outside the gene matches. CDR1 and CDR2 from the germline V gene are SGHKS and YYEKEE (reference sequence). CDR3 loop: CASSLWGGGKETQYF. The CDR3, as DNA: TGTGCCAGCAGCTTGTGGGGCGGGGGGAAAGAGACCCAGTACTTC.

Remarks on this clonotype: At one of its ends the junction is not consistent with the germline gene, which may arise from a read error. The V call is TRBV4-2, the J call TRBJ2-7; tentative D call: TRBD2 (7 bases). The CDR3 extends over 15 amino acids. Germline V lookup: CDR1 LGHNA, CDR2 YNFKEQ. In nucleotides, the CDR3 is TGTGCCAGCAGTCAAGGGGGAGGGTTCCCCTACGAGCAGTACTTC. Translation gives CASSQGGGFPYEQYF.

This clonotype was picked up many times. CDR3 sequence: CASSPRHVEGYEQYF. For the CDR3, the DNA is TGTGCCAGCAGTCCCCGGCATGTAGAGGGCTACGAGCAGTACTTC. This sequence joins TRBV12-3 or TRBV12-4 and TRBJ2-7; TRBD2 is a possible D gene (5 bases). The germline V and J ends were trimmed by 5 bases and 3 bases, with 17 bases remaining between them. CDR3 length: 15 amino acids.

J is TRBJ1-4 and V is TRBV12-3 or TRBV12-4; 8 nucleotides align to TRBD1. After removal of 5 bases from V and 3 bases from J, the junction contained 5 bases not matched to a gene. This CDR3 contains 15 residues. CDR3 bases: TGTGCCAGCAGTCCTGGACAGGGTGCTAATGAAAAACTGTTTTTT. Its translation is CASSPGQGANEKLFF.